This T cell receptor beta chain was observed in a study of CD8 T cells in Susac syndrome. Remarks on this clonotype: Its antigen remains unknown.

Study-level results: The CD4+ T cell repertoires that were profiled in Susac syndrome showed no clonal expansion.

When the RNA was reverse transcribed, random hexamers were used with an input of roughly 0.5 to 1 ug. TCRdb reanalysed the immunoSEQ multiplex PCR reads using MiXCR and keeps one entry per CDR3 protein. The sample contains about 180,000 distinct CDR3 sequences, approximately 95% of which appear only once. This CDR3 is built from 15 residues. CDR1 and CDR2 from the germline V gene are SQVTM and ANQGSEA. With 2 bases removed from V and 14 bases from J, the gap between germline ends came to 25 bases. Sequencing targeted TCR beta in blood CD8+ and CD4+ T cells. Sequenced: CD4+ T cells from PBMCs. The origin of this receptor is a human donor with Susac syndrome. The rearrangement links TRBV29-1 to TRBJ2-1; no firm D call. The CDR3 coding sequence is TGCAGCGTTGAACCGGCCCCGGTGGGTTCAATTAGGGAGTTCTTC. Residues: CSVEPAPVGSIREFF.